The text below deals with one TCR beta chain. Its antigen remains unknown. Per germline, CDR1 KGHSH and CDR2 LQKENI. With 3 bases clipped from V and 5 bases from J, the junction kept 12 bases outside the gene matches. This CDR3 region has 17 residues. This record comes from a study of cytomegalovirus exposure and HLA in healthy donors. Findings of the study overall: A further, later analysis showed that HLA-associated TCR beta chains (compared with equally common others) were more clonally expanded.

Vbeta (60) and Jbeta (13) primers were used in the PCR. TCRdb's table, derived via immunoSEQ multiplex PCR, lists solely in-frame clones and lacks some. The sample has 100,000 to 150,000 clones, less than 80% seen once. The sample comprised PBMCs. The TCR was taken from a woman aged 50 to 60 in good health and CMV-seropositive. The chain employs TRBV18 and TRBJ2-2, with 7 bases fitting TRBD2. The chain's CDR3 is CASSPSLAGEGTGELFF. CDR3 nucleotides: TGTGCCAGCTCACCTTCTTTGGCGGGAGAAGGGACCGGGGAGCTGTTTTTT.